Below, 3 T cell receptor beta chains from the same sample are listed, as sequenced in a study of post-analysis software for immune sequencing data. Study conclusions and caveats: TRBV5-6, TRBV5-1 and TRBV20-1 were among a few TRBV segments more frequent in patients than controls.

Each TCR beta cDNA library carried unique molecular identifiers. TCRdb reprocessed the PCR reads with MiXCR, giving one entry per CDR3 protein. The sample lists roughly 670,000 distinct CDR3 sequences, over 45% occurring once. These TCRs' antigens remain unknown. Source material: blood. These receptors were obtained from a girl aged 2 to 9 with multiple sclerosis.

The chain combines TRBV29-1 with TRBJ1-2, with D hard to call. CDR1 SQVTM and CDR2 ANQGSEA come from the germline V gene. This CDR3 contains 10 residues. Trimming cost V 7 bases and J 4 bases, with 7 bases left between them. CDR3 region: CSGVSYGYTF. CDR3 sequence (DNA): TGCAGCGGTGTTTCCTATGGCTACACCTTC.

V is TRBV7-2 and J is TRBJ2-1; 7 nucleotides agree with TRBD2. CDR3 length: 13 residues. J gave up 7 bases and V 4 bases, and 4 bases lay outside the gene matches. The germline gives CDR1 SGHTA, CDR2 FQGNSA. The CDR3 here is CASSYGTMNEQFF. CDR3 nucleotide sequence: TGTGCCAGCAGCTATGGGACTATGAATGAGCAGTTCTTC.

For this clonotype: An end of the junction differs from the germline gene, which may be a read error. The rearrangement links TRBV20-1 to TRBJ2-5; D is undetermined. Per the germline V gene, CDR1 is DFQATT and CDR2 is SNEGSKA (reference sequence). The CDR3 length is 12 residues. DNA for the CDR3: TGCAGGGCTAGAGATGAAATAGAGACCCAGTACTTC. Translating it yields CRARDEIETQYF.